A selection of T cell receptor beta chains follows, all from one sample in a study of blood T cell repertoires in COVID-19. Repertoires were generated with immunoSEQ multiplex PCR, while TCRdb's copy carries only in-frame clones and drops some. The data contain a few hundred thousand clones, roughly 80% of them singletons. Input material: peripheral blood. The receptor set was obtained from a woman older than 75 with active or convalescent COVID-19. Both conserved end residues are part of each CDR3. Fields, in order: V gene, D gene, clone size, J gene, CDR3 protein, CDR3 DNA. The D gene is left open where the match is weak. Where a row states a size, it is once, few, many or the class of an expanded clone; other rows omit it.

TRBV10-3,-,-,TRBJ2-6,CAIGQSPSGANVLTF,TGTGCCATCGGACAGTCCCCCTCTGGGGCCAACGTCCTGACTTTC
TRBV7-2,-,-,TRBJ2-1,CASSDVQGAYNEQFF,TGTGCCAGCAGCGACGTCCAGGGCGCCTACAATGAGCAGTTCTTC
TRBV19,-,-,TRBJ1-2,CASSRGTGFGIWYTF,TGTGCCAGCAGTAGGGGAACAGGGTTTGGGATTTGGTACACCTTC
TRBV6-6,-,-,TRBJ2-7,CASSYAGGISYEQYF,TGTGCCAGCAGTTACGCTGGCGGGATATCTTACGAGCAGTACTTC
TRBV7-2,TRBD1,few,TRBJ1-2,CASSFRQGSGYTF,TGTGCCAGCAGCTTTAGACAGGGCAGTGGCTACACCTTC
TRBV5-4,-,once,TRBJ2-1,CASSSPGPGDNEQFF,TGTGCCAGCAGCTCTCCGGGGCCAGGGGACAATGAGCAGTTCTTC
TRBV30,-,-,TRBJ2-1,CAWSVLAATYNEQFF,TGTGCCTGGAGTGTACTAGCAGCAACCTACAATGAGCAGTTCTTC
TRBV7-2,TRBD2,-,TRBJ2-3,CASSLGATSGGSGAQYF,TGTGCCAGCAGCTTAGGGGCTACTAGCGGGGGATCAGGTGCGCAGTATTTT
TRBV11-2,TRBD1,few,TRBJ2-7,CASSFEQGAAYEQYF,TGTGCCAGCAGCTTCGAGCAGGGGGCGGCCTACGAGCAGTACTTC
TRBV6-4,-,-,TRBJ2-7,CASSGGDRLSPYEQYF,TGTGCCAGCAGTGGCGGAGACAGGTTGTCCCCTTACGAGCAGTACTTC
TRBV9,-,few,TRBJ2-2,CASSPSGHLLNTGELFF,TGTGCCAGCAGCCCATCCGGACACCTCCTAAACACCGGGGAGCTGTTTTTT
TRBV2,-,-,TRBJ2-5,CASSGDFRETQYF,TGTGCCAGCAGTGGGGACTTTCGGGAGACCCAGTACTTC
TRBV19,-,-,TRBJ1-2,CASSPEGGGRDYGYTF,TGTGCCAGTAGTCCTGAAGGGGGGGGCCGAGACTATGGCTACACCTTC
TRBV5-8,TRBD1,once,TRBJ1-1,CASSSGTGLTEAFF,TGTGCCAGCAGCTCCGGGACAGGCCTCACTGAAGCTTTCTTT
TRBV7-6,TRBD2,-,TRBJ2-3,CASSLGREEDTQYF,TGTGCCAGCAGCTTAGGGCGGGAGGAAGATACGCAGTATTTT
TRBV11-2,TRBD2,-,TRBJ2-1,CASSVGTSGNNEQFF,TGTGCCAGCAGCGTAGGGACTAGCGGTAACAATGAGCAGTTCTTC
TRBV27,-,few,TRBJ2-1,CASSLSSVTAYNEQFF,TGTGCCAGCAGTTTATCTTCCGTTACAGCATACAATGAGCAGTTCTTC
TRBV18,-,-,TRBJ2-4,CASSPGLAKNIQYF,TGTGCCAGCTCACCAGGGCTAGCCAAAAACATTCAGTACTTC
TRBV4-3,TRBD1,-,TRBJ2-2,CASSQERGTGVGELFF,TGCGCCAGCAGCCAAGAGAGAGGGACAGGGGTCGGGGAGCTGTTTTTT
TRBV18,TRBD2,-,TRBJ2-1,CASSPSLAGDNEQFF,TGTGCCAGCTCACCCTCGCTAGCGGGAGACAATGAGCAGTTCTTC
TRBV2,TRBD2,-,TRBJ2-7,CASSPTSGGLYEQYF,TGTGCCAGCAGCCCAACTAGCGGGGGCTTGTACGAGCAGTACTTC
TRBV12-2,-,-,TRBJ2-6,CASRVEPQGSGANVLTF,TGTGCAAGTCGCGTGGAGCCACAGGGCTCTGGGGCCAACGTCCTGACTTTC
TRBV27,TRBD1,-,TRBJ2-1,CASSLTVGTGSYNEQFF,TGTGCCAGCAGTCTAACCGTAGGGACAGGCTCCTACAATGAGCAGTTCTTC
TRBV7-9,-,-,TRBJ1-5,CASSLEPNQPQHF,TGTGCCAGCAGCTTAGAGCCGAATCAGCCCCAGCATTTT
TRBV10-3,-,-,TRBJ1-5,CAISEGAGKQPQHF,TGTGCCATCAGTGAGGGGGCAGGGAAGCAGCCCCAGCATTTT
TRBV6-5,TRBD1,-,TRBJ2-1,CASNRQGTGQFF,TGTGCCAGCAACAGACAGGGCACGGGGCAGTTCTTC
TRBV24-1,TRBD2,-,TRBJ2-3,CATSLAGIPDTQYF,TGTGCCACCAGCTTAGCGGGGATACCAGATACGCAGTATTTT
TRBV5-1,-,-,TRBJ2-1,CASSFGTNEQFF,TGCGCCAGCAGCTTCGGGACTAATGAGCAGTTCTTC
TRBV28,TRBD2,few,TRBJ2-3,CASSFGGAYPDTQYF,TGTGCCAGCAGTTTCGGGGGGGCCTACCCAGATACGCAGTATTTT
TRBV5-5,-,-,TRBJ1-5,CASSLTGSNQPQHF,TGTGCCAGCAGCCTAACAGGGAGCAATCAGCCCCAGCATTTT
TRBV11-1,TRBD2,once,TRBJ2-7,CASSMGLAAPYEQYF,TGTGCCAGCAGCATGGGACTAGCGGCCCCCTACGAGCAGTACTTC
TRBV19,-,-,TRBJ1-2,CASSRRNFGYTF,TGTGCCAGTAGTCGGAGAAACTTTGGCTACACCTTC
TRBV5-1,-,-,TRBJ2-5,CASSEGVETQYF,TGCGCCAGCAGTGAGGGGGTGGAGACCCAGTACTTC
TRBV27,-,-,TRBJ1-1,CASSWEGIGTEAFF,TGTGCCAGCAGTTGGGAGGGGATAGGCACTGAAGCTTTCTTT
TRBV10-3,-,few,TRBJ2-2,CAITQTGELFF,TGTGCCATCACTCAGACCGGGGAGCTGTTTTTT
TRBV3-1/TRBV3-2,TRBD2,-,TRBJ2-3,CASSQRTSGNADTQYF,TGTGCCAGCAGCCAGAGGACTAGCGGGAACGCAGATACGCAGTATTTT
TRBV18,-,-,TRBJ2-5,CASSPGETQYF,TGTGCCAGCTCGCCGGGGGAGACCCAGTACTTC
TRBV18,TRBD1,-,TRBJ1-5,CASSKDRGWNQPQHF,TGTGCCAGCTCGAAGGACAGGGGATGGAATCAGCCCCAGCATTTT
TRBV4-1,-,-,TRBJ1-2,CASSQNPGYGYTF,TGCGCCAGCAGCCAAAACCCGGGCTATGGCTACACCTTC
TRBV15,-,-,TRBJ2-4,CATSRDRLTRNIQYF,TGTGCCACCAGCAGAGATCGACTAACGAGAAACATTCAGTACTTC
TRBV7-9,-,-,TRBJ1-4,CASSLMGTLLF,TGTGCCAGCAGCTTAATGGGGACACTGCTTTTT
TRBV3-1/TRBV3-2,TRBD2,-,TRBJ2-4,CASSRVLAGGPKNIQYF,TGTGCCAGCAGCCGTGTTTTAGCGGGGGGGCCCAAAAACATTCAGTACTTC
TRBV5-6,-,-,TRBJ1-5,CASSRFGQIDYSNQPQHF,TGTGCCAGCAGCAGATTCGGACAGATAGACTATAGCAATCAGCCCCAGCATTTT
TRBV5-1,TRBD2,-,TRBJ2-5,CASSLWKREEETQYF,TGCGCCAGCAGCTTGTGGAAGCGGGAGGAAGAGACCCAGTACTTC
TRBV18,-,-,TRBJ1-1,CASSQTVSTEAFF,TGTGCCAGCTCACAGACAGTTAGCACTGAAGCTTTCTTT
TRBV9,-,-,TRBJ2-3,CASSVGWASTDTQYF,TGTGCCAGCAGCGTCGGCTGGGCTAGCACAGATACGCAGTATTTT
TRBV2,TRBD1,-,TRBJ1-1,CASRGTGLMNTEAFF,TGTGCCAGCAGAGGGACAGGGCTAATGAACACTGAAGCTTTCTTT
TRBV4-3,TRBD2,-,TRBJ2-3,CASSQGGGGAPDTQYF,TGCGCCAGCAGCCAAGGGGGCGGGGGGGCCCCAGATACGCAGTATTTT
TRBV5-4,-,-,TRBJ1-1,CASSLGGPGTEAFF,TGTGCCAGCAGCTTGGGGGGGCCCGGGACTGAAGCTTTCTTT
TRBV9,-,-,TRBJ1-4,CASSPGHGNTNEKLFF,TGTGCCAGCAGCCCAGGTCACGGGAATACTAATGAAAAACTGTTTTTT
TRBV5-1,-,-,TRBJ2-5,CASSLEGAQYF,TGCGCCAGCAGCCTCGAGGGGGCCCAGTACTTC
TRBV19,-,-,TRBJ1-2,CASSIEGRGGTGYTF,TGTGCCAGTAGTATAGAGGGCCGGGGAGGGACTGGCTACACCTTC
TRBV6-5,TRBD2,-,TRBJ2-1,CASSYGGGNEQFF,TGTGCCAGCAGTTACGGGGGGGGGAATGAGCAGTTCTTC
TRBV11-2,-,-,TRBJ2-7,CASSLRGYEQYF,TGTGCCAGCAGCTTACGGGGCTACGAGCAGTACTTC
TRBV27,TRBD1,-,TRBJ1-5,CASTPTGTGRDNQPQHF,TGTGCCAGCACCCCAACCGGGACAGGGAGGGACAATCAGCCCCAGCATTTT
TRBV6-2/TRBV6-3,TRBD2,-,TRBJ2-6,CASSYKASGGAGANVLTF,TGTGCCAGCAGTTACAAGGCTAGCGGGGGGGCTGGGGCCAACGTCCTGACTTTC
TRBV5-4,TRBD2,-,TRBJ2-1,CASSLPGLADNEQFF,TGTGCCAGCAGCTTGCCGGGACTAGCGGACAATGAGCAGTTCTTC
TRBV4-3,TRBD2,few,TRBJ2-1,CASSQERLAGGSPYNEQFF,TGCGCCAGCAGCCAAGAGCGGCTAGCGGGGGGGTCCCCCTACAATGAGCAGTTCTTC
TRBV6-6,TRBD1,few,TRBJ1-5,CASRTGGSNQPQHF,TGTGCCAGCCGGACAGGGGGTAGCAATCAGCCCCAGCATTTT